One sample yielded the 15 T cell receptor beta chains listed below, sequenced in a study of post-analysis software for immune sequencing data. Study findings and constraints: A handful of TRBV segments appeared more often in patients than in controls, and TRBV5-6, TRBV5-1 and TRBV20-1 were among these.

Unique molecular identifiers featured in each of the TCR beta cDNA libraries. Each CDR3 protein is one row after TCRdb ran MiXCR on the PCR reads. This sample has hundreds of thousands of distinct CDR3 sequences, with roughly 27% found just once. Their antigen targets remain unknown. The source material was blood. These receptor sequences come from a girl aged 10-17 years with multiple sclerosis.

This clonotype was recorded a few times. The rearrangement links TRBV20-1 to TRBJ1-4, with a weak D call TRBD1 (5 bases). The CDR3 length is 13 residues. CDR1 and CDR2 (germline): DFQATT, SNEGSKA (reference sequence). V was trimmed by 2 bases and J by 7 bases, leaving 11 bases between them. Here the CDR3 DNA reads TGCAGTGCTAGAATCAACGGGGCTGAAAAACTGTTTTTT. This sequence encodes CSARINGAEKLFF.

V and J are TRBV6-1 and TRBJ1-1; D may be TRBD1 (5 bases). V lost 3 bases and J lost 0, with 11 bases in between. CDR1 MNHNS and CDR2 SASEGT come from the germline V gene. This CDR3 is built from 15 residues. CDR3 nucleotide sequence: TGTGCCAGCAGTGATGGGGGACGCATGAACACTGAAGCTTTCTTT. This encodes CASSDGGRMNTEAFF.

The gene calls are TRBV27 and TRBJ2-3; 8 bases are a match to TRBD2. The CDR3 length is 15 residues. Germline V lookup: CDR1 MNHEY, CDR2 SMNVEV (reference sequence). V was pared by 6 bases and J by 1 base, with 6 bases of the junction left unmatched. The CDR3 sequence is CASSPSGPRTDTQYF. The CDR3 DNA reads TGTGCCAGCAGCCCTAGCGGGCCCCGCACAGATACGCAGTATTTT.

This clonotype was picked up one time. The V gene is TRBV5-5, the J gene TRBJ2-7, with 12 positions matching TRBD2. V lost 5 bases, J lost 2 bases, and 5 bases stayed unmatched. The CDR3 runs to 15 residues. CDR1 is SGHKS, CDR2 YYEKEE, per germline (reference sequence). CDR3 sequence (DNA): TGTGCCAGCAGTCTAGCGGGAGGGAAGACCTACGAGCAGTACTTC. The encoded protein is CASSLAGGKTYEQYF.

This clonotype was seen a few times. The chain carries TRBV7-2 and TRBJ1-2; no definite D call. The CDR3 is 16 residues long. Per germline, CDR1 SGHTA and CDR2 FQGNSA. Trimming stripped 0 bases from V and 4 bases from J, with 15 bases between. The CDR3 protein is CASSLARSGSGYGYTF. CDR3 sequence (DNA): TGTGCCAGCAGCTTAGCGCGTTCCGGGTCGGGCTATGGCTACACCTTC.

This clonotype was observed many times. This chain uses TRBV20-1 with TRBJ2-1; 9 positions match TRBD2. CDR1 is DFQATT, CDR2 SNEGSKA, per germline (reference sequence). Trimming cost V 0 bases and J 7 bases; bases outside gene matches: 4. The CDR3 sequence is 14 residues long. CDR3 sequence (DNA): TGCAGTGCTAGAGATCGACTAGCGGTAAATGAGCAGTTCTTC. Amino acid sequence: CSARDRLAVNEQFF.

A few counts support this clonotype. The chain has TRBV9 and TRBJ2-6; no clear D gene. Trimming removed 3 bases at V and 5 bases at J, with 12 bases between. This CDR3 region has 15 residues. CDR1 and CDR2 from the germline V gene are SGDLS and YYNGEE. The CDR3 region is CASSAVAAWANVLTF. The DNA for the CDR3 is TGTGCCAGCAGCGCGGTGGCCGCTTGGGCCAACGTCCTGACTTTC.

In its sample, this clonotype was seen once. The chain couples TRBV7-9 to TRBJ2-1, with D unresolved. The CDR3 extends over 11 amino acids. Germline lookup yields CDR1 SEHNR and CDR2 FQNEAQ (reference sequence). V lost 11 bases and J 5 bases, leaving 10 bases between the germline ends. Here the CDR3 reads CAGGRNNEQFF. Here the CDR3 DNA reads TGTGCCGGCGGCCGAAACAATGAGCAGTTCTTC.

This clonotype was detected only a few times. The chain recombines TRBV9 with TRBJ2-1; D is ambiguous. The CDR3 extends over 13 amino acids. The V gene lost 3 bases and the J gene lost 9 bases, with 13 bases spanning the gap. Germline values: CDR1 SGDLS, CDR2 YYNGEE. The CDR3 DNA reads TGTGCCAGCAGCGGACGGGTGCTCAGTGAGCAGTTCTTC. It yields the protein CASSGRVLSEQFF.

This clonotype was observed a few times. The V and J genes are TRBV4-1 and TRBJ2-5; possibly TRBD1 for D (5 bases). The V gene lost 0 bases and the J gene lost 1 base, with 9 bases spanning the gap. There are 15 residues in the CDR3. CDR1 and CDR2 from the germline V gene are MGHRA and YSYEKL. In DNA form, the CDR3 reads TGCGCCAGCAGCCAAGATCTGGGGCGCCAAGAGACCCAGTACTTC. This gives the protein CASSQDLGRQETQYF.

This clonotype was observed many times. This chain uses TRBV6-2 or TRBV6-3 with TRBJ2-7, with D unresolved. Germline V gene sequence: CDR1 MNHEY, CDR2 SVGEGT. V was clipped by 2 bases and J by 4 bases, with 6 bases between them. CDR3 length: 12 residues. DNA of the CDR3: TGTGCCAGCAGTTACGTGGGATACGAGCAGTACTTC. This codes for CASSYVGYEQYF.

The rearrangement joins TRBV11-2 to TRBJ2-5, with D perhaps being TRBD1 or TRBD2 (5 bases each). The germline V gene has CDR1 SGHAT and CDR2 FQNNGV. V gave up 1 base and J gave up 2 bases, with 11 bases separating them. This CDR3 is 15 amino acids long. The CDR3 spells CASSLGMRGQETQYF. The DNA of the CDR3 is TGTGCCAGCAGCTTAGGGATGAGGGGACAAGAGACCCAGTACTTC.

The rearrangement uses TRBV20-1 and TRBJ1-6; D is ambiguous. Between the trimmed V and J ends, which lost 5 bases and 4 bases, there was a span of 9 bases. The CDR3 runs to 13 residues. Germline CDR1 and CDR2: DFQATT and SNEGSKA (reference sequence). CDR3 nucleotides: TGCAGTGCTCATAAGGATTATAATTCACCCCTCCACTTT. This sequence encodes CSAHKDYNSPLHF.

On this clonotype itself: This may arise from a read error, as a much more abundant clone is one base away. The chain has TRBV29-1 and TRBJ2-3; D remains ambiguous. The germline gives CDR1 SQVTM, CDR2 ANQGSEA. The CDR3 is 15 residues long. With 0 bases removed from V and 2 bases from J, the gap between germline ends came to 12 bases. Here the CDR3 DNA reads TGCAGCGTTGAAGAACTACGGATGAACACAGATACGCAGTATTTT. This gives the protein CSVEELRMNTDTQYF.

The rearrangement joins TRBV2 to TRBJ2-3; weak D call: TRBD2 (6 bases). CDR3 length: 14 amino acids. Germline V lookup: CDR1 SNHLY, CDR2 FYNNEI. The V and J ends lost 3 bases and 4 bases respectively, with 11 bases between them. This CDR3 reads CASSEVGSSDTQYF. The DNA for the CDR3 is TGTGCCAGCAGTGAGGTCGGGAGTTCAGATACGCAGTATTTT. The full variable domain, in which reference TRBV2 and TRBJ2-3 provide the parts outside the CDR3, is EPEVTQTPSHQVTQMGQEVILRCVPISNHLYFYWYRQILGQKVEFLVSFYNNEISEKSEIFDDQFSVERPDGSNFTLKIRSTKLEDSAMYFCASSEVGSSDTQYFGPGTRLTVL.